This TCR beta chain was documented in a study of cytomegalovirus exposure and HLA in healthy donors (dated by TCRdb to 2016 to 2017). Concerning the study at large: In an earlier analysis of around 540 of the donors, roughly 300 Gb of sequence data and roughly 100 million unique TCR beta sequences from about 180 million T cells were reported. All discovery cohort repertoires had been generated using a single sequencing platform. On average, roughly 200,000 unique TCR beta nucleotide sequences were sequenced per donor among fewer than 500 genotyped donors of the cohort, with roughly 18% of those sequences being non-productive. In the later analysis, no new phenotypic data were used to find candidate immune exposures; instead, reliance was placed on TCR beta sequences and their occurrence across donors. A later analysis re-examined previously published TCR beta repertoires from just over 650 donors and added high-resolution HLA genotyping to investigate patterns of TCR occurrence. The number of typed donors differed by locus: roughly 629-640 for A, B, C, DRB1 and DQB1; 522 for DQA1; over 600 for DPA1; and 400 to 480 for DPB1. The study profiled the T cell repertoires of 500 to 800 subjects by immunosequencing and related them to cytomegalovirus serostatus. Donor age, sex, ethnicity and CMV serostatus were compiled alongside the repertoire data. An early release covering roughly 640 HLA-typed donors comprised 250 to 350 gigabases of sequencing data and 85 million to 100 million unique TCR sequences. A handful of DR-DQ haplotypes were handled as single units for association and clustering because linkage in the cohort was strong. Of the 300 to 450 genotyped donors, less than 90% were placed in the genetic ancestry cluster associated with self-reported Caucasian donors. In a later genetic analysis, genome-wide SNP genotypes for about three fifths of the roughly 670 donors were used, and that subset was treated as a discovery cohort. To predict cytomegalovirus infection status, the study brought together high-throughput TCR immunosequencing, statistical association of individual TCRs with disease status, and machine learning. An earlier analysis of around 540 of the donors applied high-throughput TCR beta sequencing to assess whether each TCR beta V gene segment acted as functional or pseudogenic. The study was designed to test whether signatures of past pathogen exposure could be identified by cataloging public T cell receptors. Besides the first cohort of roughly 700 subjects, a separate validation cohort made up of 120 different subjects was used. Both class I and class II loci were covered by HLA typing, at four-digit resolution. The investigation overall reported the following: Broadly in line with IMGT annotations, most TCR beta V segments showed up in productive rearrangements about 87% or about 30% of the time in an earlier analysis of 450 to 750 of the donors. Across donors, most TCR sequences were observed very rarely, whereas some public TCRs were present in many individuals. In the study, approximately 160 TCR beta chains were listed as associated with cytomegalovirus. The authors suggested that the approach could potentially be generalized to other disease states and immunological phenotypes. HLA typing was unavailable for some donors at each locus, so association tests used only the typed subset. This cohort had only TCR beta chains sequenced, and the lack of alpha or paired-chain data limited which features could be detected. Presence/absence analyses assumed roughly uniform sequencing depth across donors, an assumption that may not hold. In a later analysis, TCR association rates were found to vary across HLA loci, with the most associated TCRs seen for DRB1 alleles and the fewest for HLA-C alleles. A cluster of highly shared sequence variants was judged likely to represent a technical artifact of the sequencing pipeline. Correlated functional status among segregating V segments might reflect linkage disequilibrium, but an unknown experimental factor could not be ruled out. V-gene and J-gene trimming of TCR beta chains was associated with a missense DCLRE1C variant in a later genetic analysis, and the association was replicated in an independent cohort. According to a later genetic analysis, donors in an Asian-associated ancestry cluster had fewer N-insertions in productive TCRs than the roughly 670-donor mean. Because counts were too low, seventeen rarely observed V segments, including chromosome 9 orphons, were excluded from the earlier analysis of under 650 of the donors. The 87-base-pair reads could not distinguish some IMGT-functional V segments, including TRBV6-2 and TRBV6-3, so those segments were excluded. Assigning TCR associations to individual alleles was difficult when HLA alleles, especially DR and DQ, strongly co-occurred. In vitro tests confirmed that a few of the cytomegalovirus-associated TCR beta chains recognize cytomegalovirus antigens. In a later analysis, about 17,000 TCR beta sequences were associated with specific HLA alleles at a false discovery rate of 0.05. In both the original and validation cohorts, the classifier was reported to diagnose cytomegalovirus status with high specificity and sensitivity. A further reported finding was that TCR beta sequences accurately predicted the HLA-A and HLA-B alleles for most subjects in the first cohort. Compared with equally common non-associated chains, HLA-associated TCR beta chains in a later analysis were more clonally expanded and had lower generation probabilities. According to a later analysis, parvovirus B19, influenza, CMV and Epstein-Barr virus appeared linked to several top co-occurrence clusters. The only immune exposure information available for the cohort was CMV serostatus. Most CMV-associated TCR beta chains appeared to be HLA-restricted in a later analysis, and the HLA associations seemed to be driven largely by CMV exposure.

According to the germline V gene (reference sequence), CDR1 reads GTSNPN and CDR2 reads SVGIG. V lost 2 bases and J lost 3 bases; the stretch between them is 9 bases long. Reading from cysteine to phenylalanine, the CDR3 counts 13 amino acids. The retained sequence is limited to the CDR3, 39 bases, with the frame set at the first base. Libraries were constructed by the immunoSEQ multiplex PCR assay. A mixture of 60 forward primers for TCR Vbeta segments and 13 reverse primers for TCR Jbeta segments was used in the multiplex PCR. Amplification of the CDR3 region of rearranged TCR beta genes was performed with a multiplex PCR assay on genomic DNA. Amplified TCR beta libraries were sequenced as 87-base-pair reads on the Illumina HiSeq System. The paper's processing steps were these. A later analysis counted about 80 million unique TCR beta chains across the 666 repertoires, and some 12 million of these chains were shared by at least two donors. Raw reads were error-corrected and collapsed into unique sequences by a nearest-neighbor algorithm in which closely related sequences were merged to remove PCR and sequencing errors. CDR3 sequences were aligned to IMGT reference sequences to assign V, D and J gene segments. For a sequence to be retained, at least a six-nucleotide match to both a V gene segment and a J gene segment was required. Rearrangements were classified as productive when the CDR3 lacked stop codons and remained in frame with V and J, and all other rearrangements were classified as non-productive. Following IMGT convention, CDR3 was defined as the stretch from the second conserved V-encoded cysteine up to the conserved J-encoded phenylalanine. The earlier analysis of a few hundred of the donors excluded sequences that lacked an unambiguous match to a single V gene segment. An earlier analysis of 500 to 600 of the donors classified V segments as functional when productive rearrangements were above 56.7% and as segregating when the standard deviation between donors was above 5%. A statistical classification framework was built to diagnose cytomegalovirus status from the catalog of TCR beta chain sequences. In a later analysis, TCR nucleotide sequences were compared against IMGT/GENE-DB human TR gene sequences so that V and J genes could be assigned. The TCRdist pipeline was used in a later analysis to assign CDR3 sequences and most-parsimonious VDJ recombination scenarios. In a later analysis, every TCR beta chain was defined by the combination of its CDR3 amino acid sequence and its V-gene family, and reads without a unique V-gene family were dropped. In a later analysis, several hundred highly shared, low-generation-probability nucleotide sequences were removed to address suspected cross-contamination and a sequencing artifact. A later analysis calculated a clonal expansion index for each public chain from normalized within-repertoire ranks of inferred template counts. A later analysis computed generation probabilities with a VDJ recombination model fitted to out-of-frame rearrangements, and checked the results against IGoR. In a later analysis, hypergeometric tests were used to score TCR-TCR, TCR-HLA and TCR-CMV co-occurrence, with a repertoire-size bias correction applied to TCR pairs. In a later analysis, false discovery rates were estimated by permuting HLA or CMV assignments 20 times. In a later analysis, co-occurring TCRs were grouped with DBSCAN, and TCRdist sequence similarity was added when clustering was performed within HLA-allele-positive subsets. For co-occurrence clustering, repertoires with fewer than 30,000 or more than 120,000 public chains were excluded, along with about five repertoires with anomalous nucleotide sharing. Held by TCRdb, this immuneACCESS table contains in-frame sequences only and omits some clones. Under half of the omission traces to an unresolved V gene where checked; the cause of the rest is unknown. V and J calls and clone size are given by that table; D and trimming were obtained from the DNA. Present in this sample are under 95,000 clones, 80% of which were seen just once. The top ten clones comprise approximately 1% of the sample.

The cohort comprised 550 to 700 healthy bone marrow donors. Cohort members were all nominally healthy when sampled, although unrecorded immune exposures were likely present. The donor tested CMV seronegative and was one of the 352 seronegative cohort members. A peripheral blood sample was provided by each donor, and peripheral blood mononuclear cells were used for TCR beta sequencing. Genomic DNA was extracted from the blood cell samples with the Qiagen DNeasy Blood Extraction Kit. In the case of this clone: Its antigen remains unidentified. Base qualities are not recorded, but no much larger clone differs from it by a single base.

The chain is made from TRBV30 and TRBJ2-3; TRBD1 is perhaps the D gene, given 5 matching bases. The source is a male donor in good health and CMV-seronegative. Sequencing used PBMCs. For the CDR3, the sequence is CAWSMAGTDTQYF. The sequenced DNA is TGTGCCTGGAGTATGGCAGGGACAGATACGCAGTATTTT.